These 8 T cell receptor beta chains came from one sample sequenced in a study of shared clonotypes between healthy human individuals. Here immunoSEQ multiplex PCR was the method, and the copy in TCRdb shows in-frame clones only, minus some. The data contain about 490,000 clones, about 79% of them seen just once; the ten biggest clones take up approximately 12%. Sequencing input: PBMCs. The origin of the receptors is a woman in her 40s in good health. Some clones in this sample may be carry-over from other donors' samples.

At least ten counts were recorded for this clone. Other nucleotide sequences from this sample produce the same CDR3. The chain is built from TRBV30 and TRBJ2-7; D unresolved. The length of the CDR3 is 14 residues. Trimming shortened V by 0 bases and J by 5 bases, and 14 bases separated the two germline ends. Germline CDR1 GTSNPN, CDR2 SVGIG (reference sequence). The DNA of the CDR3 is TGTGCCTGGAGTGTCTCCTCCCGGCGAGACGAGCAGTACTTC. It codes for CAWSVSSRRDEQYF. The full variable domain, completed using reference TRBV30 and TRBJ2-7, is SQTIHQWPATLVQPVGSPLSLECTVEGTSNPNLYWYRQAAGRGLQLLFYSVGIGQISSEVPQNLSASRPQDRQFILSSKKLLLSDSGFYLCAWSVSSRRDEQYFGPGTRLTVT.

The chain combines TRBV29-1 with TRBJ2-5, with 9 bases that match TRBD1. The germline gives CDR1 SQVTM, CDR2 ANQGSEA. V shed 0 bases and J 4 bases; nucleotides not matched to a gene: 0. CDR3 length: 13 amino acids. The CDR3 nucleotides are TGCAGCGTTGAAGAGGACAGGGGAGAGACCCAGTACTTC. It codes for CSVEEDRGETQYF.

The CDR3 DNA sequence: TGTGCCAGCAGCTCATCCGGGACCATGAACACTGAAGCTTTCTTT. Its translation: CASSSSGTMNTEAFF. This chain connects TRBV7-2 to TRBJ1-1; D may be TRBD1 (5 bases). Germline loops: CDR1 SGHTA, CDR2 FQGNSA. V was shortened by 4 bases and J by 0 bases, with 12 bases between the two germline ends. The CDR3 length is 15 residues.

The chain couples TRBV7-9 to TRBJ2-7; no reliable D call. Germline-derived CDR1 and CDR2 are SEHNR and FQNEAQ (reference sequence). The CDR3 is 13 residues long. Trimming removed 3 bases from V and 5 bases from J, with 11 bases in between. As DNA, the CDR3 is TGTGCCAGCAGCTTCTGGACCGGCAACGAGCAGTACTTC. Translated, it gives CASSFWTGNEQYF. Filled out from reference TRBV7-9 and TRBJ2-7, the complete variable domain reads DTGVSQNPRHKITKRGQNVTFRCDPISEHNRLYWYRQTLGQGPEFLTYFQNEAQLEKSRLLSDRFSAERPKGSFSTLEIQRTEQGDSAMYLCASSFWTGNEQYFGPGTRLTVT.

V gene TRBV28 combines with J gene TRBJ2-1; D gene uncertain. The CDR3 runs 17 residues. Per germline, CDR1 MDHEN and CDR2 SYDVKM. V was cut by 2 bases and J by 0 bases, with 14 bases left in between. CDR3 in amino acids: CASSLISAPSSYNEQFF. The CDR3 region has the DNA TGTGCCAGCAGTTTAATCTCAGCACCAAGCTCCTACAATGAGCAGTTCTTC.

The chain carries TRBV5-1 and TRBJ1-1, with 7 bases matching TRBD1. CDR1 and CDR2 (germline): SGHRS, YFSETQ. V lost 1 base, J lost 3 bases, and 0 bases stayed unmatched. This CDR3 region has 13 residues. CDR3 nucleotide sequence: TGCGCCAGCAGCTTGCAGGGGGACACTGAAGCTTTCTTT. Its protein is CASSLQGDTEAFF.

The chain couples TRBV5-6 to TRBJ2-7, with D possibly being TRBD1 or TRBD2 (5 bases each). The CDR3 has 14 residues. Germline V lookup: CDR1 SGHDT, CDR2 YYEEEE. V lost 4 bases, J lost 7 bases, and 18 bases lay in between. Here the CDR3 reads CASSLGTTKGEQYF. For the CDR3, the DNA is TGTGCCAGCAGCCTGGGGACCACCAAGGGGGAGCAGTACTTC. Filled out from reference TRBV5-6 and TRBJ2-7, the complete variable domain reads DAGVTQSPTHLIKTRGQQVTLRCSPKSGHDTVSWYQQALGQGPQFIFQYYEEEERQRGNFPDRFSGHQFPNYSSELNVNALLLGDSALYLCASSLGTTKGEQYFGPGTRLTVT.

This clone was counted once. The J gene is TRBJ2-7, the V gene TRBV9; the D is unclear. Trimming pared 3 bases from V and 3 bases from J, leaving 13 bases between. The CDR3 spans 14 residues. Germline V lookup: CDR1 SGDLS, CDR2 YYNGEE. The CDR3 DNA reads as TGTGCCAGCAGCGCCCATCCAGCCTACTACGAGCAGTACTTC. Amino acids: CASSAHPAYYEQYF.